Included here is one T cell receptor (beta chain) sequence, with context. The data stem from a study of blood T cell repertoires in COVID-19. Turning to the study itself: Samples taken during acute and convalescent COVID-19 were collected in the United States, Italy and Spain.

Assay used: immunoSEQ multiplex PCR; TCRdb lists only in-frame clones, some missing. The table has approximately 290,000 clones, roughly 89% seen once. Everyone who took part was 18 to 89 years old, and they came from 24 US areas. Each participant's cohort was designated according to participant-reported clinical history. The CDR3 contains 17 residues. Germline V lookup: CDR1 SGHTA, CDR2 FQGNSA. Germline trimming cut 3 bases from V and 3 bases from J; bases unmatched to any gene: 11. The sample was PBMCs or T cells enriched from blood (not recorded which). The J gene is TRBJ2-5, the V gene TRBV7-2, with 9 positions matching TRBD2. The clonotype was recovered from a woman under 30 with acute COVID-19. This CDR3 reads CASSLGSGSVFEETQYF. The CDR3 nucleotides are TGTGCCAGCAGCTTGGGTAGCGGGAGCGTTTTCGAAGAGACCCAGTACTTC.